This T cell receptor beta chain was sequenced during a study of shared clonotypes between healthy human individuals. Broader study findings: The authors sampled blood alone, and tissue repertoires likely differ.

V lost 3 bases and J 9 bases, leaving 9 bases between the germline ends. This CDR3 spans 12 amino acids. The germline CDR1 and CDR2 sequences are SGHKS and YYEKEE (reference sequence). This clone was picked up many times. Its antigen is unidentified. Profiling relied on immunoSEQ multiplex PCR, and the TCRdb table lists in-frame clones only, not all of them. The sample comprises approximately 640,000 clones, about three quarters of which are singletons, and approximately 1.8% rests with the top ten. Free of recent acute infections or vaccinations, the donors were healthy HIV-negative adults. Subsets obtained from CD4+ cells comprised CD45RA+ naive and CD45RA-negative memory cells.

This chain joins TRBV5-5 and TRBJ2-2; the D gene is possibly TRBD1 (5 bases). The receptor's source is a woman aged 25-40 years in good health. Specimen: memory CD4+ T cells sorted from blood. The subset was: CD45RA-negative fraction. CDR3 amino acids: CASSSTGWELFF. The DNA for the CDR3 is TGTGCCAGCAGCTCCACAGGTTGGGAGCTGTTTTTT.